The 18 T cell receptor beta chains below all came from one sample that was sequenced in a study of blood T cell repertoires in COVID-19. Using immunoSEQ multiplex PCR, the repertoire was profiled, and TCRdb retains in-frame clones only, with some absent. The profile shows about 60,000 clones, over 80% of them singletons. The specimen was peripheral blood. These receptors were taken from a man in his thirties or forties with COVID-19, enrolled during active disease.

The chain has TRBV19 and TRBJ1-2; 9 bases align to TRBD1. The CDR3 is made up of 14 amino acids. The V gene's germline CDR1 is LNHDA and CDR2 SQIVND (reference sequence). J was trimmed by 4 bases and V by 3 bases; bases with no gene match: 3. CDR3 DNA: TGTGCCAGTAGTATTGGACAGGGGACCTATGGCTACACCTTC. The encoded protein is CASSIGQGTYGYTF.

V is TRBV28 and J is TRBJ2-7, with 8 bases identical to TRBD2. Unmatched junction bases numbered 4, after V lost 8 bases and J lost 4 bases. CDR1 and CDR2 (germline): MDHEN, SYDVKM. This CDR3 has 12 residues. The CDR3, as DNA: TGTGCCAGCCGGGCTAGCGGGTACGAGCAGTACTTC. Its translation: CASRASGYEQYF.

This clone was counted between two and nine times. The gene calls are TRBV10-3 and TRBJ1-1, with 10 bases identical to TRBD1. The ends lost 4 bases at V and 6 bases at J; junction bases unmatched: 5. Germline values: CDR1 ENHRY, CDR2 SYGVKD. The CDR3 extends over 14 amino acids. CDR3: CAISGQGAVSEAFF. The CDR3, as DNA: TGTGCCATCAGTGGACAGGGGGCGGTCTCTGAAGCTTTCTTT.

This clone was picked up a small number of times. V and J are TRBV11-1 and TRBJ1-3, with 7 bases lining up with TRBD1. The CDR3 is 13 residues long. The ends lost 4 bases at V and 7 bases at J; junction bases unmatched: 4. CDR1 and CDR2 from the germline V gene are SGHAT and FQDESV (reference sequence). The CDR3 loop is CASSSDRINTIYF. The CDR3 DNA reads as TGTGCCAGCAGCTCGGACAGGATCAACACCATATATTTT. Full variable domain (missing parts from reference TRBV11-1 and TRBJ1-3): EAEVAQSPRYKITEKSQAVAFWCDPISGHATLYWYRQILGQGPELLVQFQDESVVDDSQLPKDRFSAERLKGVDSTLKIQPAELGDSAMYLCASSSDRINTIYFGEGSWLTVV.

The chain couples TRBV4-2 to TRBJ2-1; 11 positions agree with TRBD2. The CDR3 is 15 residues long. Germline V gene lookup returns CDR1 LGHNA and CDR2 YNFKEQ. V was pared by 4 bases and J by 6 bases, with 5 bases of the junction left unmatched. CDR3 sequence: CASSPRLAGPNEQFF. CDR3 DNA: TGTGCCAGCAGCCCGCGACTAGCGGGACCCAATGAGCAGTTCTTC.

The chain recombines TRBV19 with TRBJ2-7; D perhaps matches TRBD1 (6 bases). Germline V gives CDR1 LNHDA, CDR2 SQIVND (reference sequence). The V end was cut by 0 bases, the J end by 6 bases, with 9 bases between. The CDR3 is made up of 13 amino acids. CDR3 residues: CASSIEQGGEQYF. DNA for the CDR3: TGTGCCAGTAGTATAGAACAGGGTGGCGAGCAGTACTTC.

This clone was recorded a few times. The chain uses TRBV5-1 and TRBJ2-7; TRBD1 matches at 10 bases. From germline, CDR1 is SGHRS and CDR2 YFSETQ. J lost 5 bases, V lost 0 bases, and 2 bases had no gene match. This CDR3 has 14 amino acids. CDR3 region: CASSLGQGADEQYF. CDR3 sequence (DNA): TGCGCCAGCAGCTTGGGACAGGGGGCAGACGAGCAGTACTTC.

CDR3 nucleotides: TGTGCCAGTAGACTGACAGGGATCCCAGATACGCAGTATTTT. This encodes CASRLTGIPDTQYF. The chain employs TRBV19 and TRBJ2-3; 7 bases fit TRBD1. This CDR3 has 14 residues. V trimming: 6 bases; J trimming: 4 bases; junction bases outside the gene matches: 7. CDR1 is LNHDA, CDR2 SQIVND, per germline (reference sequence).

This clone was counted a few times. The chain is built from TRBV14 and TRBJ2-7; 8 nucleotides match TRBD2. The germline gives CDR1 SGHDN, CDR2 FVKESK. V lost 0 bases, J lost 5 bases, and 9 bases stayed unmatched. The CDR3 covers 16 residues. CDR3 residues: CASSQDRAGGSHEQYF. The CDR3 bases are TGTGCCAGCAGCCAAGATAGGGCGGGAGGATCCCACGAGCAGTACTTC. The whole variable domain, remainder taken from reference TRBV14 and TRBJ2-7, is EAGVTQFPSHSVIEKGQTVTLRCDPISGHDNLYWYRRVMGKEIKFLLHFVKESKQDESGMPNNRFLAERTGGTYSTLKVQPAELEDSGVYFCASSQDRAGGSHEQYFGPGTRLTVT.

This clone occurred once. The chain is built from TRBV4-2 and TRBJ1-2; D is unresolved. Germline V gene data show CDR1 as LGHNA and CDR2 as YNFKEQ. V was clipped by 0 bases and J by 3 bases, with 11 bases between them. CDR3 length: 15 amino acids. The CDR3 DNA reads TGTGCCAGCAGCCAAGATGTATTGGTAGACTATGGCTACACCTTC. Translated, it gives CASSQDVLVDYGYTF.

V and J are TRBV10-3 and TRBJ2-3, with TRBD2 matching over 13 bases. V was pared by 9 bases and J by 14 bases, with 20 bases of the junction left unmatched. CDR3 length: 16 residues. CDR1 and CDR2 (germline): ENHRY, SYGVKD. The CDR3 loop reads CAIQAIGTSGNLPRYF. Here the CDR3 DNA reads TGTGCCATACAGGCGATCGGGACTAGCGGGAATTTACCAAGGTATTTT.

This chain connects TRBV28 to TRBJ1-2; possibly TRBD1 for D (6 bases). The CDR3 has 14 residues. V was clipped by 5 bases and J by 3 bases, with 13 bases between them. Germline V gene sequence: CDR1 MDHEN, CDR2 SYDVKM. CDR3: CASSTRQAYYGYTF. Written as DNA, the CDR3 is TGTGCCAGCAGTACCCGACAGGCATACTATGGCTACACCTTC.

The J gene is TRBJ2-1, the V gene TRBV7-2, with D perhaps matching TRBD2 (5 bases). The germline V gene encodes CDR1 SGHTA and CDR2 FQGNSA. The V end was cut by 5 bases, the J end by 0 bases, with 11 bases between. CDR3 length: 15 residues. CDR3 sequence: CASSLERSSYNEQFF. CDR3 nucleotide sequence: TGTGCCAGCAGCCTTGAGCGGAGCTCCTACAATGAGCAGTTCTTC.

This sequence joins TRBV5-6 and TRBJ2-7; 12 bases fit TRBD2. V lost 1 base, J lost 3 bases, and 5 bases stayed unmatched. There are 16 residues in the CDR3. Germline-derived CDR1 and CDR2 are SGHDT and YYEEEE. In nucleotides, the CDR3 is TGTGCCAGCAGCTTGCCGACTAGCGGGAGAGACTACGAGCAGTACTTC. It translates to CASSLPTSGRDYEQYF.

The gene calls are TRBV6-2 or TRBV6-3 and TRBJ2-5; 8 bases map to TRBD2. Germline assignment: CDR1 MNHEY and CDR2 SVGEGT. The CDR3 has 14 residues. Trimming removed 6 bases from V and 4 bases from J; junction bases left unmatched: 7. The CDR3 here is CASSPSGRRETQYF. For the CDR3, the DNA is TGTGCCAGCAGCCCGAGCGGGAGAAGAGAGACCCAGTACTTC.

A few counts support this clone. The chain links TRBV6-6 to TRBJ2-7; 13 nucleotides match TRBD2. The CDR3 is 15 residues long. The germline V gene encodes CDR1 MNHNY and CDR2 SVGAGI (reference sequence). Trimming removed 2 bases from V and 5 bases from J; junction bases left unmatched: 3. The CDR3, as DNA: TGTGCCAGCAGTTACGGACTAGCGGGAGTCGACGAGCAGTACTTC. Its protein product is CASSYGLAGVDEQYF.

This rearrangement joins TRBV5-5 to TRBJ2-7, with D maybe TRBD1 (6 bases). Germline V gives CDR1 SGHKS, CDR2 YYEKEE (reference sequence). The V and J ends lost 4 bases and 2 bases respectively, with 19 bases between them. This CDR3 contains 16 residues. CDR3 nucleotides: TGTGCCAGCAGCAGACTCCTCGGGACACGAACCTACGAGCAGTACTTC. This encodes CASSRLLGTRTYEQYF.

The rearrangement uses TRBV28 and TRBJ2-7; 8 nucleotides agree with TRBD1. Trimming cost V 6 bases and J 4 bases; bases outside gene matches: 23. The germline CDR1 and CDR2 sequences are MDHEN and SYDVKM. The CDR3 length is 19 residues. CDR3 sequence (DNA): TGTGCCAGCAGGCAAGGAGACAGGGGCCCCATCCTGGGTAGGTACGAGCAGTACTTC. It translates to CASRQGDRGPILGRYEQYF. Looking up the rest from reference TRBV28 and TRBJ2-7 gives the full variable domain: DVKVTQSSRYLVKRTGEKVFLECVQDMDHENMFWYRQDPGLGLRLIYFSYDVKMKEKGDIPEGYSVSREKKERFSLILESASTNQTSMYLCASRQGDRGPILGRYEQYFGPGTRLTVT.